This T cell receptor (beta chain) came from a study of T cells expressing NK-cell markers. Study results and caveats: Nothing established the HCMV specificity of expanded NKG2C+ T cell clones. Also leading the CD3+CD56-NKG2C+ fraction in a handful of donors were these clonotypes.

About this clonotype itself: The antigen remains undetermined.

One entry per CDR3 protein, without DNA, is what TCRdb gives after re-calling the 5' RACE reads. This sample's clone table lists some 280,000 distinct CDR3 sequences. The CDR3 spans 18 residues. Germline CDR1 MNHNS, CDR2 SASEGT. What was sequenced was blood T cells: a sorted CD56 or NKG2C T cell subset, CD4+ or CD8+ T cells, or bulk PBMC T cells (not recorded which). The chain has TRBV6-1 and TRBJ2-1; TCRdb's D gene call, TRBD2, goes unchecked for lack of DNA. The sequence came from a man aged 18 to 35 in good health. The CDR3 loop is CASSGTLALAGVANEQFF.